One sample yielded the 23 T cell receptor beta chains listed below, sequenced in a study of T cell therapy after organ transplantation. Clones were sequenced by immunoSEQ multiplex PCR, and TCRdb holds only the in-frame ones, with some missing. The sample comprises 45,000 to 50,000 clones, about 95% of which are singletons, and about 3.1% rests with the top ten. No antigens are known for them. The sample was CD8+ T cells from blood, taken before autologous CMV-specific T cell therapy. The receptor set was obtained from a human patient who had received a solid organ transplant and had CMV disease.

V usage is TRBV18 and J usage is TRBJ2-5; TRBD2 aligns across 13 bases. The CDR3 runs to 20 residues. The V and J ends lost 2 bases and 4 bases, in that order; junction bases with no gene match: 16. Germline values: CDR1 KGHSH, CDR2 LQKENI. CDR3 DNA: TGTGCCAGCTCACCATTCGATGGACTAGCGGGAGCCGGGGTTCGAGAGACCCAGTACTTC. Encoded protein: CASSPFDGLAGAGVRETQYF. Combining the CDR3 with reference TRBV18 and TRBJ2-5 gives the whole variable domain NAGVMQNPRHLVRRRGQEARLRCSPMKGHSHVYWYRQLPEEGLKFMVYLQKENIIDESGMPKERFSAEFPKEGPSILRIQQVVRGDSAAYFCASSPFDGLAGAGVRETQYFGPGTRLLVL.

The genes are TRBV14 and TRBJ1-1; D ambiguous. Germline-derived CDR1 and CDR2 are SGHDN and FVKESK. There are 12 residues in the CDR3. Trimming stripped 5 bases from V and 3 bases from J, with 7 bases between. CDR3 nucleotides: TGTGCCAGCAGCGGTGGCTACACTGAAGCTTTCTTT. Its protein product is CASSGGYTEAFF.

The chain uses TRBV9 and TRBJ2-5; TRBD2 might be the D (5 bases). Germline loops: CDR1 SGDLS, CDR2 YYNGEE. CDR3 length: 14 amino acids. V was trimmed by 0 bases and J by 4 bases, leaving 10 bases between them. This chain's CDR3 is CASSVGTSGETQYF. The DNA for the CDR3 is TGTGCCAGCAGCGTAGGGACGAGCGGAGAGACCCAGTACTTC.

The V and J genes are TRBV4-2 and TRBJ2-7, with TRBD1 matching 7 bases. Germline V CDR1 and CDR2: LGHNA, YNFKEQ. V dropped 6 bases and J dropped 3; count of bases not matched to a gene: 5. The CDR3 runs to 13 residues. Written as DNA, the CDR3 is TGTGCCAGCAGTACTGGACAGGTCTACGAGCAGTACTTC. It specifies CASSTGQVYEQYF.

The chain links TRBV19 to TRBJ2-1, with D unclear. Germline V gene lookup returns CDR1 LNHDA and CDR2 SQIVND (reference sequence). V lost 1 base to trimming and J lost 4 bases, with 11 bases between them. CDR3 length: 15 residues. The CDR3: CASSIGPYIYNEQFF. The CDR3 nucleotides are TGTGCCAGTAGTATAGGGCCCTACATATACAATGAGCAGTTCTTC.

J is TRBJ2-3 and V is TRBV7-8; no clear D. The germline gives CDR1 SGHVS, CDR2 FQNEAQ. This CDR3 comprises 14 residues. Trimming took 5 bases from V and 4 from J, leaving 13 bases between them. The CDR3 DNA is TGTGCCAGCAGCACGGGCCTTAGCCCAGATACGCAGTATTTT. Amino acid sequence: CASSTGLSPDTQYF.

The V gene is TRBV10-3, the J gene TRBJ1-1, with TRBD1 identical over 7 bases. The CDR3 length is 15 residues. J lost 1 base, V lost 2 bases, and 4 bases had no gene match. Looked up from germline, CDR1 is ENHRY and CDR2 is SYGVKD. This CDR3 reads CAISEGRGGNTEAFF. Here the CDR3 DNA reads TGTGCCATCAGTGAGGGCAGGGGGGGGAACACTGAAGCTTTCTTT.

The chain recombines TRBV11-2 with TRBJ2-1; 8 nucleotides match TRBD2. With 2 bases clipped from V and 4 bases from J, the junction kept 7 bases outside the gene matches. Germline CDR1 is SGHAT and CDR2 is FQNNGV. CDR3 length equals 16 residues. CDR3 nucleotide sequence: TGTGCCAGCAGCTTAAACGGGAGGGCCGGTTACAATGAGCAGTTCTTC. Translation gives CASSLNGRAGYNEQFF.

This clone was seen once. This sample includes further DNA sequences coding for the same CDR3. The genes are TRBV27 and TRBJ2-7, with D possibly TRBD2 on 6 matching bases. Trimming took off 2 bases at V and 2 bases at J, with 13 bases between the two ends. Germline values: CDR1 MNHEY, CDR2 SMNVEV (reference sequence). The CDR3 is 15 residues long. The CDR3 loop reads CASSLGSGATYEQYF. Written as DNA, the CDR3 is TGTGCCAGCAGTTTAGGTAGCGGCGCGACCTACGAGCAGTACTTC.

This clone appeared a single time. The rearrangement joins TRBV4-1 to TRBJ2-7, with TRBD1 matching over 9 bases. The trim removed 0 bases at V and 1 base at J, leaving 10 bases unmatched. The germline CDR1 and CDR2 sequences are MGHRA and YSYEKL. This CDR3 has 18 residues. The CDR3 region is CASSQDDRGNKLSYEQYF. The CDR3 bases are TGCGCCAGCAGCCAAGACGACAGGGGGAACAAGCTGTCCTACGAGCAGTACTTC.

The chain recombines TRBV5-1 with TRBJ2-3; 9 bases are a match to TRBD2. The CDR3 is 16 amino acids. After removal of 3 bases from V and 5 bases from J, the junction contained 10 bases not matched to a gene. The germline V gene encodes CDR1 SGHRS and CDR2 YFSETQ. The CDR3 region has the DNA TGCGCCAGCAGCTCCGGGGCGGGAGGGCGAAGAGATACGCAGTATTTT. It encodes CASSSGAGGRRDTQYF. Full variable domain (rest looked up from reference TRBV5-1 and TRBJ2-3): KAGVTQTPRYLIKTRGQQVTLSCSPISGHRSVSWYQQTPGQGLQFLFEYFSETQRNKGNFPGRFSGRQFSNSRSEMNVSTLELGDSALYLCASSSGAGGRRDTQYFGPGTRLTVL.

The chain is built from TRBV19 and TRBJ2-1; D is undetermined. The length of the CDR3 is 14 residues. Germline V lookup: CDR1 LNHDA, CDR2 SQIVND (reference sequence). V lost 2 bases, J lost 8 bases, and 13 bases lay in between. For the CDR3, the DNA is TGTGCCAGTAGTATATGGCAGGAGCAAGATGAGCAGTTCTTC. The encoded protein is CASSIWQEQDEQFF. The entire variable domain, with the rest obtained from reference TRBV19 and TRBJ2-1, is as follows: DGGITQSPKYLFRKEGQNVTLSCEQNLNHDAMYWYRQDPGQGLRLIYYSQIVNDFQKGDIAEGYSVSREKKESFPLTVTSAQKNPTAFYLCASSIWQEQDEQFFGPGTRLTVL.

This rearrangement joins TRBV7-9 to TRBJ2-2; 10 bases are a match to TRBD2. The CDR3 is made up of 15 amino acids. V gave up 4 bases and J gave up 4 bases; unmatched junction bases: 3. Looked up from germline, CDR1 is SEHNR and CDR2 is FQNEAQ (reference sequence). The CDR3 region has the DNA TGTGCCAGCAGCTCCCTAGCGGGAGCCACCGGGGAGCTGTTTTTT. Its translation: CASSSLAGATGELFF.

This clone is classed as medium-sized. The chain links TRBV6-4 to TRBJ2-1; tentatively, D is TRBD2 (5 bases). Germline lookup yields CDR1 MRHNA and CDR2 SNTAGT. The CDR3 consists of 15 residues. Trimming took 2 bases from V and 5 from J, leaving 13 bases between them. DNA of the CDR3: TGTGCCAGCAGTGACGAGGCGGGTGGAAACAATGAGCAGTTCTTC. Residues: CASSDEAGGNNEQFF.

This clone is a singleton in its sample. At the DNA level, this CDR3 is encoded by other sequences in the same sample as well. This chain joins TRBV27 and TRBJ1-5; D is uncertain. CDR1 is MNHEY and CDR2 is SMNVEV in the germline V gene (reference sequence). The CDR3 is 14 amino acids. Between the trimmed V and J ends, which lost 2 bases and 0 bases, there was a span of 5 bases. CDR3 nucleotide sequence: TGTGCCAGCAGTTTAAGGGATAGCAATCAGCCCCAGCATTTT. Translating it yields CASSLRDSNQPQHF.

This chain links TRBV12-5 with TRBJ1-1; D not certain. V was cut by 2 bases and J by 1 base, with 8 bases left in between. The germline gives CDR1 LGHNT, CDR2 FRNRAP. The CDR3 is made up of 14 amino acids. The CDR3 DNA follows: TGTGCTAGTGGTTTGAAGACCTCGAACACTGAAGCTTTCTTT. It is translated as CASGLKTSNTEAFF.

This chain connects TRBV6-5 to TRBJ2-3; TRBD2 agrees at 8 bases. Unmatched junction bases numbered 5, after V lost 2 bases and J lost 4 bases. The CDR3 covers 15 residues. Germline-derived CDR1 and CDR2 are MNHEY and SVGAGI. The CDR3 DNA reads TGTGCCAGCAGTTACGCCGGGGGGGTGGCAGATACGCAGTATTTT. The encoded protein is CASSYAGGVADTQYF.

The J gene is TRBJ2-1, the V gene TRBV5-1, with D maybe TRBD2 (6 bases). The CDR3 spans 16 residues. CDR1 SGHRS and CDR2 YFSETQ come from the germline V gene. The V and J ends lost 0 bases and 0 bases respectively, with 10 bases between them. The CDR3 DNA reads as TGCGCCAGCAGCTTGGGTGCGGGGAGCTCCTACAATGAGCAGTTCTTC. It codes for CASSLGAGSSYNEQFF.

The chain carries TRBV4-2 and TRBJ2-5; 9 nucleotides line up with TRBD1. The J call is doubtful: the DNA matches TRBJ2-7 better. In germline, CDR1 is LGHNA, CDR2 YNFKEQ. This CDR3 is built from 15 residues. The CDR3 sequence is CASSHEQGAPYEQYF. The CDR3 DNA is TGTGCCAGCAGCCACGAACAGGGGGCCCCCTACGAGCAGTACTTC.

In DNA form, the CDR3 reads TGTGCCAGCAGAGATCCCGACTCCATGGCTCGGGATGAGCAGTTCTTC. This translates into CASRDPDSMARDEQFF. This rearrangement joins TRBV2 to TRBJ2-1; D is uncertain. The CDR3 has 16 amino acids. Trimming cost V 6 bases and J 8 bases, with 23 bases left between them. The germline gives CDR1 SNHLY, CDR2 FYNNEI.

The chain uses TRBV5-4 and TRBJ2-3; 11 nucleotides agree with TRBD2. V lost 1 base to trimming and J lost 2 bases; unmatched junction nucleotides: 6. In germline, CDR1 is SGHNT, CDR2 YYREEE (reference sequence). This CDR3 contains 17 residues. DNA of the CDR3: TGTGCCAGCAGCTTGAGTCTAGCGGGAGGTAACACAGATACGCAGTATTTT. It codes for CASSLSLAGGNTDTQYF.

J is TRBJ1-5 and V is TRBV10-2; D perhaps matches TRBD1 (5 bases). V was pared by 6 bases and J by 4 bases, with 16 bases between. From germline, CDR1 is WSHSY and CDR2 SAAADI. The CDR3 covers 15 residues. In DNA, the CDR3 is TGCGCCAGCAGGATAGACAGTTTGGCAAATCAGCCCCAGCATTTT. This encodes CASRIDSLANQPQHF.

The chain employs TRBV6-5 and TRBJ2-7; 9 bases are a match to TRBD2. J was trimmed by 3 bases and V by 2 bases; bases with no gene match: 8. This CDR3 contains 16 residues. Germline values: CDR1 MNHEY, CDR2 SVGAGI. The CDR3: CASSYHRGGANYEQYF. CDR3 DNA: TGTGCCAGCAGTTACCATCGCGGGGGGGCCAACTACGAGCAGTACTTC.